These T cell receptor beta chains were read from a single sample in a study of blood T cell repertoires in COVID-19. Clones were read by immunoSEQ multiplex PCR, and TCRdb kept only the in-frame ones, dropping some. This table holds 150,000 to 200,000 clones, 80% to 85% found once. The sequenced sample was PBMCs or T cells enriched from blood (not recorded which). These TCRs come from a woman aged 45-65 years who had recovered from COVID-19. The CDR3 runs from the conserved cysteine through the conserved F or W. The order of the fields is D gene, J gene, clone size, V gene, CDR3 DNA, CDR3 protein. A D gene is named only where the DNA matches it firmly. Some rows mark clone size as missing; the rest say once, few, many or name a class of expanded clone.

D gene: TRBD2; J gene: TRBJ2-1; clone size: NA; V gene: TRBV19; CDR3 DNA: TGTGCCAGTAGAAGGACTAGCGGATACAATGAGCAGTTCTTC; CDR3 protein: CASRRTSGYNEQFF
D gene: TRBD2; J gene: TRBJ2-7; clone size: NA; V gene: TRBV5-6; CDR3 DNA: TGTGCCAGCAGCTCACCTCTAGCGGGGACACTTAACTCCTACGAGCAGTACTTC; CDR3 protein: CASSSPLAGTLNSYEQYF
D gene: TRBD1; J gene: TRBJ1-1; clone size: NA; V gene: TRBV7-2; CDR3 DNA: TGTGCCAGCAGCTTAGGGGGGACAGGGCTTCCTGAAGCTTTCTTT; CDR3 protein: CASSLGGTGLPEAFF
D gene: TRBD2; J gene: TRBJ2-3; clone size: NA; V gene: TRBV7-2; CDR3 DNA: TGTGCCAGCAGCCCCGCCCCGGGAGGGCCCGGAAATACGCAGTATTTT; CDR3 protein: CASSPAPGGPGNTQYF
D gene: TRBD2; J gene: TRBJ2-1; clone size: NA; V gene: TRBV7-3; CDR3 DNA: TGTGCCAGCAGCTTAATTGTAGGGCGGGGGGCCGCAGGCGAGCAGTTCTTC; CDR3 protein: CASSLIVGRGAAGEQFF
D gene: TRBD2; J gene: TRBJ2-1; clone size: NA; V gene: TRBV28; CDR3 DNA: TGTGCCAGCAGTACCAGCGGGAGCTCCTACAATGAGCAGTTCTTC; CDR3 protein: CASSTSGSSYNEQFF
D gene: TRBD1; J gene: TRBJ1-1; clone size: NA; V gene: TRBV7-9; CDR3 DNA: TGTGCCAGCAGCTTAAACCGACAGGGCGGAGCTTTCTTT; CDR3 protein: CASSLNRQGGAFF
D gene: NA; J gene: TRBJ2-1; clone size: NA; V gene: TRBV6-1; CDR3 DNA: TGTGCCAGCAGTGAAGTCGTTAGCGCCTATGAGCAGTTCTTC; CDR3 protein: CASSEVVSAYEQFF
D gene: NA; J gene: TRBJ1-1; clone size: NA; V gene: TRBV11-3; CDR3 DNA: TGTGCCAGCAGCTCCAGGTCGACAGCGAACACTGAAGCTTTCTTT; CDR3 protein: CASSSRSTANTEAFF
D gene: TRBD2; J gene: TRBJ2-7; clone size: NA; V gene: TRBV27; CDR3 DNA: TGTGCCAGCAGTTTAGGGGTCCCCGGGAGGACCACCTACGAGCAGTACTTC; CDR3 protein: CASSLGVPGRTTYEQYF
D gene: TRBD2; J gene: TRBJ2-7; clone size: NA; V gene: TRBV6-5; CDR3 DNA: TGTGCCAGCAGAGCTTCGAAGGGAGGGCTTTACGAGCAGTACTTC; CDR3 protein: CASRASKGGLYEQYF
D gene: NA; J gene: TRBJ2-7; clone size: NA; V gene: TRBV12-3/TRBV12-4; CDR3 DNA: TGTGCCAGCAGTTTAAACAGTCCCTACGAGCAGTACTTC; CDR3 protein: CASSLNSPYEQYF
D gene: NA; J gene: TRBJ2-2; clone size: once; V gene: TRBV5-4; CDR3 DNA: TGTGCCAGCAGCTTGGCCGGGGTCACCGGGGAGCTGTTTTTT; CDR3 protein: CASSLAGVTGELFF
D gene: TRBD1; J gene: TRBJ2-7; clone size: NA; V gene: TRBV23-1; CDR3 DNA: TGCGCCAGCAGTCAATCTAGGGGGGACAGGGAAATCAAGACCGCCTCCTCCTCCGAGCAGTACTTC; CDR3 protein: CASSQSRGDREIKTASSSEQYF
D gene: TRBD2; J gene: TRBJ2-7; clone size: NA; V gene: TRBV7-6; CDR3 DNA: TGTGCCAGCAGCTCCGGACTAGCGGGAAGGGAGCAGTACTTC; CDR3 protein: CASSSGLAGREQYF
D gene: NA; J gene: TRBJ2-1; clone size: few; V gene: TRBV14; CDR3 DNA: TGTGCCAGCAGCCAGCCGCGCGGCCCTACCTACAATGAGCAGTTCTTC; CDR3 protein: CASSQPRGPTYNEQFF
D gene: TRBD2; J gene: TRBJ2-3; clone size: NA; V gene: TRBV7-8; CDR3 DNA: TGTGCCAGCAGCTTAGGCGGGAGTGAAGATACGCAGTATTTT; CDR3 protein: CASSLGGSEDTQYF
D gene: NA; J gene: TRBJ1-1; clone size: once; V gene: TRBV2; CDR3 DNA: TGTGCCAGCAGTGCCGAAAACAGGAGGAACACTGAAGCTTTCTTT; CDR3 protein: CASSAENRRNTEAFF
D gene: NA; J gene: TRBJ2-5; clone size: few; V gene: TRBV7-9; CDR3 DNA: TGTGCCAGCAGCTTTCAGGGGCGGGTGGAGACCCAGTACTTC; CDR3 protein: CASSFQGRVETQYF
D gene: NA; J gene: TRBJ1-4; clone size: NA; V gene: TRBV6-5; CDR3 DNA: TGTGCCAGCAGGGGGGAGGGAACTAATGAAAAACTGTTTTTT; CDR3 protein: CASRGEGTNEKLFF
D gene: NA; J gene: TRBJ2-1; clone size: few; V gene: TRBV4-1; CDR3 DNA: TGCGCCAGCAGCCAAGAAATTGTGGGGAGGAGCTCCTACAATGAGCAGTTCTTC; CDR3 protein: CASSQEIVGRSSYNEQFF
D gene: NA; J gene: TRBJ1-2; clone size: NA; V gene: TRBV25-1; CDR3 DNA: TGTGCCAGCAGTGATGCCGGGAATGGCTACACCTTC; CDR3 protein: CASSDAGNGYTF
D gene: TRBD2; J gene: TRBJ2-5; clone size: NA; V gene: TRBV7-3; CDR3 DNA: TGTGCCAGCGGGCCTAGCGGGGACCGGGGGGAGACCCAGTACTTC; CDR3 protein: CASGPSGDRGETQYF
D gene: TRBD2; J gene: TRBJ2-5; clone size: NA; V gene: TRBV5-6; CDR3 DNA: TGTGCCAGCAGCTTACCCAGTAGCGGGGGGGGCCAAGAGACCCAGTACTTC; CDR3 protein: CASSLPSSGGGQETQYF
D gene: NA; J gene: TRBJ1-5; clone size: NA; V gene: TRBV27; CDR3 DNA: TGTGCCAGCAGTTTAAGTGGGCTGCTTAGCAATCAGCCCCAGCATTTT; CDR3 protein: CASSLSGLLSNQPQHF
D gene: TRBD2; J gene: TRBJ2-7; clone size: NA; V gene: TRBV2; CDR3 DNA: TGTGCCAGCTGCCTGCTAGCGGGAGCGGGGTACGAGCAGTACTTC; CDR3 protein: CASCLLAGAGYEQYF
D gene: TRBD2; J gene: TRBJ2-1; clone size: NA; V gene: TRBV5-4; CDR3 DNA: TGTGCCAGCAGCTTGGGCGGGGGGAAAGACAATGAGCAGTTCTTC; CDR3 protein: CASSLGGGKDNEQFF
D gene: TRBD1; J gene: TRBJ1-5; clone size: NA; V gene: TRBV7-2; CDR3 DNA: TGTGCCATCTTTGGTGCGACAGGGAGCAATAGCAATCAGCCCCAGCATTTT; CDR3 protein: CAIFGATGSNSNQPQHF
D gene: NA; J gene: TRBJ2-5; clone size: once; V gene: TRBV5-6; CDR3 DNA: TGTGCCAGCAGCCGGAGGCCTGGGGAGACCCAGTACTTC; CDR3 protein: CASSRRPGETQYF
D gene: TRBD2; J gene: TRBJ2-7; clone size: NA; V gene: TRBV7-2; CDR3 DNA: TGTGCCAGCAGCTTAGCGCTGGTGGCTAGCGGGGGCTACGAGCAGTACTTC; CDR3 protein: CASSLALVASGGYEQYF
D gene: NA; J gene: TRBJ1-2; clone size: few; V gene: TRBV6-2/TRBV6-3; CDR3 DNA: TGTGCCAGCAGTTACCCGGCTAACTATGGCTACACCTTC; CDR3 protein: CASSYPANYGYTF